Below are 18 T cell receptor beta chains sequenced from a single sample in a study of long-term antiretroviral therapy in people with HIV. immunoSEQ v3.0 was run at survey level. This table comes from immunoSEQ multiplex PCR, and its TCRdb copy is limited to in-frame clones, with some not included. The sample holds about 10,000 clones; roughly 90% are singletons and the top ten take approximately 18%. The sample here was unsorted PBMCs, taken 0.2 years before starting antiretroviral therapy. Source of these receptors: a woman aged 40 to 50 with HIV.

J is TRBJ2-5 and V is TRBV29-1; TRBD2 agrees at 12 bases. The DNA end is more similar to TRBJ2-7, so the J call may be wrong. CDR1 SQVTM and CDR2 ANQGSEA come from the germline V gene. The CDR3 spans 15 residues. CDR3 bases: TGCAGCGTGGCCGGGACTAGCGGGTCCTCCTACGAGCAGTACTTC. Translation: CSVAGTSGSSYEQYF.

The gene calls are TRBV30 and TRBJ2-7; D might be TRBD2 (5 bases). Germline values: CDR1 GTSNPN, CDR2 SVGIG (reference sequence). This CDR3 region has 12 residues. V was cut by 0 bases and J by 3 bases, with 6 bases left in between. The CDR3 sequence is CAWSVRDYEQYF. The CDR3 region has the DNA TGTGCCTGGAGTGTACGGGACTACGAGCAGTACTTC.

The rearrangement links TRBV5-6 to TRBJ1-1; D uncertain. This CDR3 has 13 residues. The germline gives CDR1 SGHDT, CDR2 YYEEEE. Trimming pared 6 bases from V and 2 bases from J, leaving 11 bases between. The chain's CDR3 is CASTRESNTEAFF. The DNA for the CDR3 is TGTGCCAGCACCCGTGAGAGCAACACTGAAGCTTTCTTT.

This sequence joins TRBV4-3 and TRBJ2-7, with 10 bases identical to TRBD1. The CDR3 runs 16 residues. Germline CDR1 reads LGHNA; CDR2 reads YSLEER. V was clipped by 5 bases and J by 1 base; unmatched bases: 8. This CDR3 is CASSFSGTGESYEQYF. The DNA for the CDR3 is TGCGCCAGCAGCTTTTCCGGGACAGGGGAATCCTACGAGCAGTACTTC.

The V gene is TRBV18, the J gene TRBJ1-4; weak D call: TRBD1 (6 bases). V lost 6 bases and J 0 bases, leaving 14 bases between the germline ends. Germline V gene data show CDR1 as KGHSH and CDR2 as LQKENI. The CDR3 is made up of 16 amino acids. CDR3 region: CASSILQGATNEKLFF. In DNA, the CDR3 is TGTGCCAGCTCGATCCTACAGGGTGCAACTAATGAAAAACTGTTTTTT.

The J gene is TRBJ2-7, the V gene TRBV7-9; maybe TRBD1 (6 bases). Germline CDR1 reads SEHNR; CDR2 reads FQNEAQ (reference sequence). V was shortened by 5 bases and J by 5 bases, with 13 bases between the two germline ends. CDR3 length: 13 amino acids. DNA for the CDR3: TGTGCCAGCAGCGGGGGCGCAGGGGACGAGCAGTACTTC. This gives the protein CASSGGAGDEQYF.

The J gene is TRBJ2-6, the V gene TRBV11-3; D not resolved. This CDR3 has 18 amino acids. V lost 3 bases to trimming and J lost 5 bases, with 20 bases between them. Germline V lookup: CDR1 SGHNT, CDR2 YENEEA. The CDR3, as DNA: TGTGCCAGCAGCTTGAAGCAATCTCGACAAAGTCGGGCCAACGTCCTGACTTTC. Its translation is CASSLKQSRQSRANVLTF.

The chain employs TRBV6-6 and TRBJ2-3; D might be TRBD1 (6 bases). This CDR3 contains 14 residues. The V gene's germline CDR1 is MNHNY and CDR2 SVGAGI (reference sequence). Between the trimmed V and J ends, which lost 0 bases and 3 bases, there was a span of 7 bases. CDR3 loop: CASSYSTGTDTQYF. The CDR3 DNA is TGTGCCAGCAGTTACTCCACAGGGACAGATACGCAGTATTTT.

The chain employs TRBV18 and TRBJ2-3; no clear D gene. V lost 6 bases, J lost 6 bases, and 13 bases lay in between. Germline V gives CDR1 KGHSH, CDR2 LQKENI. The CDR3 contains 13 residues. The CDR3 region is CASSPPQWDTQYF. DNA for the CDR3: TGTGCCAGCTCCCCCCCACAGTGGGATACGCAGTATTTT.

V and J are TRBV18 and TRBJ2-3; D is ambiguous. CDR1 KGHSH and CDR2 LQKENI come from the germline V gene. This CDR3 comprises 14 residues. V dropped 3 bases and J dropped 2 bases, with 9 bases sitting between them. Written as DNA, the CDR3 is TGTGCCAGCTCACCGGGTGGGCACACAGATACGCAGTATTTT. Translating gives CASSPGGHTDTQYF.

This rearrangement joins TRBV13 to TRBJ2-1, with 8 nucleotides matching TRBD1. Germline V lookup: CDR1 PRHDT, CDR2 FYEKMQ (reference sequence). The CDR3 is made up of 17 amino acids. The V gene end was trimmed by 6 bases and the J gene end by 8 bases; junction bases not matched to a gene: 18. In DNA, the CDR3 is TGTGCCAGCAGTTCTAAGCCCGTTGGGACAGGTCCGTATGAGCAGTTCTTC. This translates into CASSSKPVGTGPYEQFF.

V and J are TRBV5-1 and TRBJ1-1; possible D gene TRBD1, 5 bases. Germline CDR1 reads SGHRS; CDR2 reads YFSETQ. This CDR3 is built from 15 residues. Trimming took 0 bases from V and 3 from J, leaving 12 bases between them. The CDR3 bases are TGCGCCAGCAGCTTGGCCCCAGGGATGGACACTGAAGCTTTCTTT. The encoded protein is CASSLAPGMDTEAFF.

This chain connects TRBV30 to TRBJ2-5, with no clear D. V was trimmed by 0 bases and J by 1 base, leaving 6 bases between them. CDR3 length: 13 amino acids. From germline, CDR1 is GTSNPN and CDR2 SVGIG (reference sequence). The CDR3 coding sequence is TGTGCCTGGAGTGTAGGGTCCCAAGAGACCCAGTACTTC. It encodes CAWSVGSQETQYF. Together with reference TRBV30 and TRBJ2-5, the CDR3 gives the full variable domain: SQTIHQWPATLVQPVGSPLSLECTVEGTSNPNLYWYRQAAGRGLQLLFYSVGIGQISSEVPQNLSASRPQDRQFILSSKKLLLSDSGFYLCAWSVGSQETQYFGPGTRLLVL.

J is TRBJ2-1 and V is TRBV7-9; possible D gene TRBD1, 7 bases. The CDR3 length is 16 residues. V shed 7 bases and J shed 6 bases, with 22 bases lying between them. Per the germline V gene, CDR1 is SEHNR and CDR2 is FQNEAQ (reference sequence). CDR3 nucleotide sequence: TGTGCCAGCACGCTCCTGGCGGGACAGCGCTTCAATGAGCAGTTCTTC. Residues: CASTLLAGQRFNEQFF. The entire variable domain, with the rest obtained from reference TRBV7-9 and TRBJ2-1, is as follows: DTGVSQNPRHKITKRGQNVTFRCDPISEHNRLYWYRQTLGQGPEFLTYFQNEAQLEKSRLLSDRFSAERPKGSFSTLEIQRTEQGDSAMYLCASTLLAGQRFNEQFFGPGTRLTVL.

This rearrangement joins TRBV30 to TRBJ2-3; unclear D gene. Germline lookup yields CDR1 GTSNPN and CDR2 SVGIG (reference sequence). Trimming left V 2 bases short and J 7 bases short, with 7 bases between. CDR3 size: 11 residues. The CDR3 sequence: CAWSSLYTQYF. The CDR3 DNA sequence: TGTGCCTGGAGTTCTCTCTATACGCAGTATTTT. Combining the CDR3 with reference TRBV30 and TRBJ2-3 gives the whole variable domain SQTIHQWPATLVQPVGSPLSLECTVEGTSNPNLYWYRQAAGRGLQLLFYSVGIGQISSEVPQNLSASRPQDRQFILSSKKLLLSDSGFYLCAWSSLYTQYFGPGTRLTVL.

V is TRBV7-9 and J is TRBJ2-7; D possibly corresponds to TRBD2 (5 bases). The CDR3 totals 12 residues. CDR1 and CDR2 from the germline V gene are SEHNR and FQNEAQ (reference sequence). The V gene lost 8 bases and the J gene lost 7 bases, with 15 bases spanning the gap. For the CDR3, the DNA is TGTGCCAGCTCTGGGTTGGAGCGGGAGCAGTACTTC. This codes for CASSGLEREQYF.

The V gene is TRBV6-6, the J gene TRBJ2-5; D remains unclear. Germline V gives CDR1 MNHNY, CDR2 SVGAGI (reference sequence). The CDR3 sequence is 14 residues long. V lost 2 bases, J lost 5 bases, and 12 bases lay in between. As DNA, the CDR3 is TGTGCCAGCAGTTACGTCAATTTTGGGGAGACCCAGTACTTC. Its translation: CASSYVNFGETQYF.

The rearrangement joins TRBV4-3 to TRBJ2-2, with 8 positions matching TRBD1. CDR1 and CDR2 (germline): LGHNA, YSLEER. Trimming at V came to 5 bases and at J to 8 bases, leaving 10 bases not matched to a gene. The CDR3 spans 15 residues. Written as DNA, the CDR3 is TGCGCCAGCAGCTGGGGACAGGAGTTATCGGGGGAGCTGTTTTTT. It is translated as CASSWGQELSGELFF.